This TCR beta chain originates from a study of untreated major depressive disorder. Whole-study findings and limits: A comparatively small sample limits the generalizability of these findings. Differences in TRBV25-01 and TRBV02-01 usage did not reach significance.

In germline, CDR1 is SGHTA, CDR2 FQGNSA. The V gene lost 0 bases and the J gene lost 0 bases, with 12 bases spanning the gap. The CDR3 loop spans 16 amino acids. Sequenced by immunoSEQ multiplex PCR; TCRdb stores in-frame clones only, minus some. In the table there are tens of thousands of clones, more than 70% of which are singletons. Worth noting for this clone: Its antigen is unknown.

Every participant had European ancestry. Controls never had mood disorders and self-rated depressive symptoms at 5 or less. Sequences were obtained from CD4+ T cells from PBMCs. This receptor was taken from a woman under 40 in good health. This chain links TRBV7-2 with TRBJ2-7, with D hard to call. CDR3 loop: CASSLAGSLSSYEQYF. The CDR3 DNA reads TGTGCCAGCAGCTTAGCAGGCAGCTTAAGCTCCTACGAGCAGTACTTC.